Shown below are 11 T cell receptor beta chains from a single sample sequenced in a study of blood T cell repertoires in COVID-19. Measured with immunoSEQ multiplex PCR; TCRdb has only the in-frame clones, and not every one. The repertoire includes more than 110,000 clones, approximately 87% of them detected once, and approximately 4.2% sits in the top ten. The sample consisted of peripheral blood. These receptors came from a woman in her thirties or forties with acute or convalescent COVID-19.

The rearrangement uses TRBV27 and TRBJ2-2, with D possibly being TRBD2 (6 bases). The CDR3 has 14 residues. CDR1 and CDR2 (germline): MNHEY, SMNVEV (reference sequence). Trimming pared 6 bases from V and 7 bases from J, leaving 15 bases between. CDR3 in DNA: TGTGCCAGCAGCCGGTGGAGGGTTAGCGGGGAGCTGTTTTTT. Protein: CASSRWRVSGELFF.

The chain carries TRBV30 and TRBJ2-7; no firm D call. CDR1 GTSNPN and CDR2 SVGIG come from the germline V gene (reference sequence). This CDR3 comprises 13 residues. Trimming removed 6 bases from V and 0 bases from J, with 12 bases in between. The CDR3 protein is CACSGLSSYEQYF. The CDR3 DNA sequence: TGTGCCTGCTCGGGTCTAAGCTCCTACGAGCAGTACTTC.

This chain connects TRBV27 to TRBJ1-4; no definite D call. V was cut by 5 bases and J by 0 bases, with 4 bases left in between. Germline loops: CDR1 MNHEY, CDR2 SMNVEV (reference sequence). The CDR3 sequence is 13 residues long. CDR3 sequence reads: CASSLATNEKLFF. The CDR3 nucleotides are TGTGCCAGCAGTCTTGCAACTAATGAAAAACTGTTTTTT. The full variable domain, with the rest looked up from reference TRBV27 and TRBJ1-4, is EAQVTQNPRYLITVTGKKLTVTCSQNMNHEYMSWYRQDPGLGLRQIYYSMNVEVTDKGDVPEGYKVSRKEKRNFPLILESPSPNQTSLYFCASSLATNEKLFFGSGTQLSVL.

The chain carries TRBV13 and TRBJ2-5; D gene uncertain. CDR3 size: 15 residues. CDR1 and CDR2 from the germline V gene are PRHDT and FYEKMQ (reference sequence). V gave up 0 bases and J gave up 4 bases, with 12 bases separating them. CDR3 DNA: TGTGCCAGCAGCTTAGGCCCGAACGGGTTAGAGACCCAGTACTTC. This encodes CASSLGPNGLETQYF.

The chain is built from TRBV5-1 and TRBJ2-5; tentative D call: TRBD1 (5 bases). This CDR3 has 16 residues. Germline-derived CDR1 and CDR2 are SGHRS and YFSETQ. Trimming stripped 3 bases from V and 4 bases from J, with 19 bases between. CDR3 nucleotide sequence: TGCGCCAGCAGCTACGCCTCAGGGTCAGTCGGAGAGACCCAGTACTTC. It translates to CASSYASGSVGETQYF.

V is TRBV7-3 and J is TRBJ2-2; 12 positions agree with TRBD2. The germline V gene has CDR1 SGHTA and CDR2 FQGTGA. Trimming took 5 bases from V and 7 from J; bases not matched to a gene: 5. CDR3 length: 15 amino acids. This CDR3 is CASSPSGRAYGELFF. DNA for the CDR3: TGTGCCAGCAGCCCTAGCGGGAGGGCCTACGGGGAGCTGTTTTTT.

This rearrangement joins TRBV6-6 to TRBJ2-3; D gene uncertain. Per germline, CDR1 MNHNY and CDR2 SVGAGI (reference sequence). The germline V and J ends were trimmed by 5 bases and 0 bases, with 18 bases remaining between them. The CDR3 consists of 17 residues. The DNA for the CDR3 is TGTGCCAGCAGTCGCCTTATTACAAGCGAAAGCACAGATACGCAGTATTTT. This gives the protein CASSRLITSESTDTQYF.

In its sample, this clone was seen a few times. In the same sample, other DNA sequences code for this CDR3. This sequence joins TRBV16 and TRBJ1-5; no reliable D call. The germline gives CDR1 KGHSY, CDR2 FQNENV. The CDR3 consists of 15 residues. Trimming stripped 0 bases from V and 2 bases from J, with 8 bases between. The CDR3 spells CASSQSGQGNQPQHF. CDR3 nucleotide sequence: TGTGCCAGCAGCCAATCGGGCCAGGGCAATCAGCCCCAGCATTTT.

V usage is TRBV2 and J usage is TRBJ2-6; D call uncertain. V shed 3 bases and J shed 0 bases, with 9 bases lying between them. Germline CDR1 SNHLY, CDR2 FYNNEI. This CDR3 comprises 16 residues. CDR3 coding DNA: TGTGCCAGCAGTGAGAGAACCTCCTCTGGGGCCAACGTCCTGACTTTC. Translating it yields CASSERTSSGANVLTF.

The rearrangement joins TRBV7-9 to TRBJ2-1; 9 nucleotides match TRBD2. CDR3 length equals 16 residues. Germline lookup yields CDR1 SEHNR and CDR2 FQNEAQ (reference sequence). The ends lost 4 bases at V and 3 bases at J; junction bases unmatched: 7. This CDR3 is CASSSLGTSRYNEQFF. The CDR3, as DNA: TGTGCCAGCAGCTCCCTGGGGACTAGCCGCTACAATGAGCAGTTCTTC.

The rearrangement links TRBV21-1 to TRBJ2-1; the table assigns TRBD1, which was not confirmed against the DNA. TRBV21-1 counts as a pseudogene. The CDR3 contains 14 residues. The CDR3 loop is CASLRDTTYNEQFF. The CDR3 DNA sequence: TGTGCCAGCCTCCGGGACACCACCTACAATGAGCAGTTCTTC.